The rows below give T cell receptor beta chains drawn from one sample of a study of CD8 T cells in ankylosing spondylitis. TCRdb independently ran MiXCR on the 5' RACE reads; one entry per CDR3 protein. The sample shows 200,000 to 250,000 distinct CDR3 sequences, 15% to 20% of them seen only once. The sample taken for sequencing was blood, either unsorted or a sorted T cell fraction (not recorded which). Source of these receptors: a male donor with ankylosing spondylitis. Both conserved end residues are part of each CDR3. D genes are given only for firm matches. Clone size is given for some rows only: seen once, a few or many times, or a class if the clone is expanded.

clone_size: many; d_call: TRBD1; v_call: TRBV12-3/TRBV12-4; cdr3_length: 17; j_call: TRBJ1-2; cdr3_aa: CASSSMTGASGNYGYTF; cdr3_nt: TGTGCCAGCAGTTCAATGACAGGGGCCAGCGGTAACTATGGCTACACCTTC
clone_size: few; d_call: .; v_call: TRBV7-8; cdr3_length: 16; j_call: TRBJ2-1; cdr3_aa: CASSYLWGAGYNEQFF; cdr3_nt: TGTGCCAGCAGCTACCTGTGGGGCGCGGGCTACAATGAGCAGTTCTTC
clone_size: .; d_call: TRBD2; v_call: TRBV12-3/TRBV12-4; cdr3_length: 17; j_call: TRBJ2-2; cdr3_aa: CASRAASGSALTGELFF; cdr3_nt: TGTGCCAGCAGGGCAGCTAGCGGGAGTGCGTTAACCGGGGAGCTGTTTTTT
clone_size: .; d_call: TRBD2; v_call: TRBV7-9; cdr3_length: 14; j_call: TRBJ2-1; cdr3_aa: CASSLVRGDNEQFF; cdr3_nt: TGTGCCAGCAGTCTGGTGCGGGGGGACAATGAGCAGTTCTTC
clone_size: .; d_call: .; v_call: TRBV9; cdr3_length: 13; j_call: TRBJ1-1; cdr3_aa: CASSVTGNTEAFF; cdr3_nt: TGTGCCAGCAGCGTAACAGGGAACACTGAAGCTTTCTTT
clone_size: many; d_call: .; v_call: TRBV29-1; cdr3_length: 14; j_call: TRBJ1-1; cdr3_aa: CSVEEDRSNTEAFF; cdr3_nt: TGCAGCGTTGAAGAGGACAGATCCAACACTGAAGCTTTCTTT
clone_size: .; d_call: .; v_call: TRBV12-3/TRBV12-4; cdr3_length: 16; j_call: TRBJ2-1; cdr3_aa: CASSSPDRPSYNEQFF; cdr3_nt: TGTGCCAGCAGTTCACCCGACAGGCCCTCCTACAATGAGCAGTTCTTC
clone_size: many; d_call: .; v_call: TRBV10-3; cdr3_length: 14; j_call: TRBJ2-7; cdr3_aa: CAISDPGTSYEQYF; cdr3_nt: TGTGCCATCAGTGACCCGGGGACCTCCTACGAGCAGTACTTC
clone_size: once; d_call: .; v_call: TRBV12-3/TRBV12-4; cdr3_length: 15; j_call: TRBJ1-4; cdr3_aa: CASSRAPRGSEKLFF; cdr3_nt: TGTGCCAGCAGCCGGGCCCCAAGAGGGTCTGAAAAACTGTTTTTT
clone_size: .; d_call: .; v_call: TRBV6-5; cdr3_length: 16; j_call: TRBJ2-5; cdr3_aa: CASSSLRELAVETQYF; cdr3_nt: TGTGCCAGCAGTTCGCTCCGAGAACTAGCCGTGGAGACCCAGTACTTC
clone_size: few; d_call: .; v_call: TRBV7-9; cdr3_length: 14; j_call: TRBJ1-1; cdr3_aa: CASSSGIWNTEAFF; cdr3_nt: TGTGCCAGCAGCTCGGGGATTTGGAACACTGAAGCTTTCTTT
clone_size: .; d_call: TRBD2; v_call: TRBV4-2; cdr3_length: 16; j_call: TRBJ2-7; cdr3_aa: CASSTPSREGLYEQYF; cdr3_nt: TGTGCCAGCAGCACCCCCTCACGGGAGGGCCTTTACGAGCAGTACTTC
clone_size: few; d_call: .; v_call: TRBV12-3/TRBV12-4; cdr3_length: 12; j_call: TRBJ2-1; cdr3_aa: CAWGTAYNEQFF; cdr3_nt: TGTGCCTGGGGGACTGCTTACAATGAGCAGTTCTTC
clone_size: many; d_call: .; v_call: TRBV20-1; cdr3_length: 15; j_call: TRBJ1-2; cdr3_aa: CSARGETEGVYGYTF; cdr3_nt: TGCAGTGCTAGGGGGGAGACCGAAGGGGTTTATGGCTACACCTTC
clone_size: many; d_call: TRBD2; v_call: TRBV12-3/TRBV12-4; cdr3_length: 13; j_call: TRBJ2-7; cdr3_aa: CASSSGLAEEQYF; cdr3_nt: TGTGCCAGCAGTTCGGGACTAGCTGAGGAGCAGTACTTC
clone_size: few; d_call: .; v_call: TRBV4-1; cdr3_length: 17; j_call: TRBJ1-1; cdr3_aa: CASSQDLIDDVYTEAFF; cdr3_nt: TGCGCCAGCAGCCAAGATCTGATAGACGACGTATACACTGAAGCTTTCTTT